This T cell receptor (beta chain) comes out of a study of Ad26.COV2.S vaccination and SARS-CoV-2 variants. Using immunoSEQ multiplex PCR, the repertoire was profiled, and TCRdb retains in-frame clones only, with some absent. This table has around 370,000 clones, about 91% appearing once. With 3 bases removed from V and 4 bases from J, the gap between germline ends came to 18 bases. Germline V CDR1 and CDR2: LNHDA, SQIVND (reference sequence). This CDR3 has 16 residues. The chain combines TRBV19 with TRBJ1-2; possible D gene TRBD1, 5 bases. This receptor was taken from a human donor who had recovered from COVID-19. The sequences come from peripheral blood, collected after recovery from COVID-19. CDR3 residues: CASSMGGGTPFYGYTF. The CDR3 nucleotides are TGTGCCAGTAGTATGGGGGGTGGCACCCCCTTCTATGGCTACACCTTC.